The clone carrying this TCR beta chain was recorded a few times. This specimen comes from a study of cytotoxic CD8 clonotypes in ibrutinib-treated CLL. Assay used: immunoSEQ multiplex PCR; TCRdb lists only in-frame clones, some missing. The repertoire has roughly 160,000 clones, approximately 77% of them found once; the top ten carry around 2%. With V trimmed by 6 bases and J by 0 bases, 8 bases remained unmatched. Germline values: CDR1 MNHEY, CDR2 SMNVEV (reference sequence). This CDR3 has 15 amino acids. The specimen was PBMCs, collected after 12 months of ibrutinib treatment. This chain connects TRBV27 to TRBJ2-7; 7 bases match TRBD1. This TCR came from a human donor with chronic lymphocytic leukemia. The CDR3 bases are TGTGCCAGCAGCATTGGACAGGCGAGCTCCTACGAGCAGTACTTC. This translates into CASSIGQASSYEQYF.